One sample yielded the 16 T cell receptor beta chains listed below, sequenced in a study of cytomegalovirus exposure and HLA in healthy donors. Both 60 Vbeta primers and 13 Jbeta primers went into the PCR. TCRdb keeps only in-frame clones here, not all; method: immunoSEQ multiplex PCR. The repertoire holds approximately 180,000 clones, 81% seen once, with around 2.2% in the top ten. Material: PBMCs. The receptors derive from a woman between 25 and 40 years old in good health and CMV-seronegative.

The rearrangement joins TRBV29-1 to TRBJ2-2; D is unclear. V was trimmed by 7 bases and J by 2 bases, leaving 5 bases between them. Germline assignment: CDR1 SQVTM and CDR2 ANQGSEA. This CDR3 has 11 residues. The DNA for the CDR3 is TGCAGCGCCAGAAACACCGGGGAGCTGTTTTTT. This codes for CSARNTGELFF.

V usage is TRBV11-2 and J usage is TRBJ2-5; TRBD2 is a possible D gene (7 bases). Trimming left V 1 base short and J 5 bases short, with 14 bases between. This CDR3 is 15 amino acids long. Germline-derived CDR1 and CDR2 are SGHAT and FQNNGV. CDR3 DNA sequence: TGTGCCAGCAGCTTAGCCCTCGGGGGGCGGGAGACCCAGTACTTC. Its translation is CASSLALGGRETQYF.

The V and J genes are TRBV18 and TRBJ2-1; unclear D gene. Looked up from germline, CDR1 is KGHSH and CDR2 is LQKENI. CDR3 length equals 12 residues. Between the trimmed V and J ends, which lost 4 bases and 12 bases, there was a span of 13 bases. The CDR3 is CASSRETHGQFF. CDR3 nucleotide sequence: TGTGCCAGCTCACGAGAGACACATGGGCAGTTCTTC.

The table lists this clone with a count of one. The chain couples TRBV2 to TRBJ1-2, with D perhaps TRBD1 (5 bases). The germline gives CDR1 SNHLY, CDR2 FYNNEI. The CDR3 is 13 residues long. Trimming shortened V by 7 bases and J by 4 bases, and 13 bases separated the two germline ends. The chain's CDR3 is CASTTRTPYGYTF. In nucleotides, the CDR3 is TGTGCCAGCACTACCCGGACACCCTATGGCTACACCTTC.

V usage is TRBV28 and J usage is TRBJ2-1, with 9 nucleotides matching TRBD1. V gave up 6 bases and J gave up 8 bases; unmatched junction bases: 11. CDR1 MDHEN and CDR2 SYDVKM come from the germline V gene. The CDR3 consists of 15 residues. CDR3 DNA: TGTGCCAGCAGCCCGTTCACGGGACAGGGTTATGAGCAGTTCTTC. As protein: CASSPFTGQGYEQFF.

This clone has a handful of counts. The chain uses TRBV6-5 and TRBJ2-2, with 7 bases identical to TRBD1. The CDR3 runs to 14 residues. V dropped 7 bases and J dropped 7; count of bases not matched to a gene: 9. The germline CDR1 and CDR2 sequences are MNHEY and SVGAGI. The CDR3 nucleotides read TGTGCCAGCACTACAGGGGTCCCCCTCGGGGAGCTGTTTTTT. Protein: CASTTGVPLGELFF.

V gene TRBV5-8 combines with J gene TRBJ1-5, with 8 nucleotides matching TRBD1. Unmatched junction bases numbered 7, after V lost 2 bases and J lost 6 bases. The germline V gene has CDR1 SGHTS and CDR2 YDEGEE. This CDR3 spans 15 amino acids. The CDR3 reads CASSFVSGGSQPQHF. CDR3 in DNA: TGTGCCAGCAGCTTCGTTTCAGGGGGCTCTCAGCCCCAGCATTTT.

V gene TRBV28 combines with J gene TRBJ1-2; 7 bases fit TRBD1. V lost 5 bases to trimming and J lost 3 bases; unmatched junction nucleotides: 3. The CDR3 has 13 amino acids. Germline CDR1 and CDR2: MDHEN and SYDVKM. The chain's CDR3 is CASSHGTDYGYTF. The CDR3, as DNA: TGTGCCAGCAGTCATGGGACAGACTATGGCTACACCTTC.

This rearrangement joins TRBV6-1 to TRBJ1-1; 7 bases are shared with TRBD1. CDR3 size: 13 residues. J lost 4 bases, V lost 10 bases, and 9 bases had no gene match. Germline values: CDR1 MNHNS, CDR2 SASEGT. The CDR3 coding sequence is TGTGCCACCGAATGGGGACAGCTCACTGAAGCTTTCTTT. This sequence encodes CATEWGQLTEAFF.

V and J are TRBV7-2 and TRBJ2-2, with 8 bases lining up with TRBD1. This CDR3 has 16 residues. Germline V gene lookup returns CDR1 SGHTA and CDR2 FQGNSA. Trimming cost V 5 bases and J 1 base; bases outside gene matches: 6. In DNA, the CDR3 is TGTGCCAGCAGCCTGAGGACAGGGCTGAACACCGGGGAGCTGTTTTTT. Translating it yields CASSLRTGLNTGELFF.

A single count supports this clone. CDR3 protein: CASSPGWPSGGRYNEQFF. CDR3 DNA sequence: TGTGCCAGCAGCCCCGGTTGGCCTAGCGGGGGACGATACAATGAGCAGTTCTTC. The V gene is TRBV7-6, the J gene TRBJ2-1; 10 bases match TRBD2. The CDR3 runs 18 residues. Trimming removed 5 bases from V and 4 bases from J; junction bases left unmatched: 14. CDR1 and CDR2 (germline): SGHVS, FNYEAQ.

The chain employs TRBV6-5 and TRBJ2-3; weak D call: TRBD2 (5 bases). CDR1 MNHEY and CDR2 SVGAGI come from the germline V gene. CDR3 length: 14 amino acids. Trimming pared 7 bases from V and 9 bases from J, leaving 20 bases between. The DNA of the CDR3 is TGTGCCAGCAAGAGAACGGAATCACTAGACACGCAGTATTTT. This translates into CASKRTESLDTQYF.

J is TRBJ1-5 and V is TRBV28; D remains ambiguous. Germline CDR1 reads MDHEN; CDR2 reads SYDVKM. The CDR3 is made up of 16 amino acids. The germline V and J ends were trimmed by 1 base and 5 bases, with 15 bases remaining between them. The DNA for the CDR3 is TGTGCCAGCAGTTTATTGTCAGGTTCTCTTTATCAGCCCCAGCATTTT. This encodes CASSLLSGSLYQPQHF.

The V gene is TRBV6-5, the J gene TRBJ1-5; 7 positions match TRBD1. V shed 6 bases and J 4 bases; nucleotides not matched to a gene: 3. CDR3 length: 13 amino acids. Germline-derived CDR1 and CDR2 are MNHEY and SVGAGI. The CDR3 sequence is CASSGTENQPQHF. In DNA form, the CDR3 reads TGTGCCAGCAGCGGGACAGAGAATCAGCCCCAGCATTTT.

The chain employs TRBV2 and TRBJ2-7, with a tentative D call TRBD1 (6 bases). The CDR3 loop spans 14 amino acids. Germline V lookup: CDR1 SNHLY, CDR2 FYNNEI. V was trimmed by 5 bases and J by 2 bases, leaving 13 bases between them. The CDR3 region is CASSPTGLPYEQYF. For the CDR3, the DNA is TGTGCCAGCAGTCCGACAGGCCTCCCCTACGAGCAGTACTTC.

The chain joins TRBV18 to TRBJ2-5, with D uncertain. With 2 bases removed from V and 8 bases from J, the gap between germline ends came to 12 bases. Germline CDR1 and CDR2: KGHSH and LQKENI. The CDR3 runs to 13 residues. The CDR3 DNA reads as TGTGCCAGCTCACCAAGTACGGGTTCCACCCAGTACTTC. It encodes CASSPSTGSTQYF.